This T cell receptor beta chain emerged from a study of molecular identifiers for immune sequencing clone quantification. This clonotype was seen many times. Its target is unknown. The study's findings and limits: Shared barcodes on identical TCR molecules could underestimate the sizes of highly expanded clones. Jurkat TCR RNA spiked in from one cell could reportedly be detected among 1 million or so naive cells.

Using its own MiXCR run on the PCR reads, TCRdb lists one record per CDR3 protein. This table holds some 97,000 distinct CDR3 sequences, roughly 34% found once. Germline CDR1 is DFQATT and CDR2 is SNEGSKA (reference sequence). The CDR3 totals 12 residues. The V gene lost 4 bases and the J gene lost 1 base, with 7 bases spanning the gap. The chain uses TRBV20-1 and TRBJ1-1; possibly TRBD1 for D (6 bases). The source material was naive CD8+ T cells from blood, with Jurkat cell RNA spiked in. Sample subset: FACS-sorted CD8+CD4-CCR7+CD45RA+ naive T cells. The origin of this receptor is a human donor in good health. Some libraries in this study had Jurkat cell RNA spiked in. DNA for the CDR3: TGCAGTGCTATGACAGGGAACACTGAAGCTTTCTTT. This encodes CSAMTGNTEAFF.